Following are 21 T cell receptor beta chains from one sample sequenced in a study of T cells after yellow fever vaccination. Using its own MiXCR run on the 5' RACE reads, TCRdb lists one record per CDR3 protein. Counted here are roughly 120,000 distinct CDR3 sequences, under 8% occurring once; the ten biggest clones make up roughly 2.5%. The sequencing used CD4+ T cells sorted from PBMCs, collected 10 days after the first yellow fever vaccination. These receptors all stem from a man aged 18 to 30 who received the YFV17D yellow fever vaccine.

This clonotype was seen many times. This chain uses TRBV4-2 with TRBJ2-5, with 14 bases matching TRBD2. The CDR3 contains 20 residues. Germline V lookup: CDR1 LGHNA, CDR2 YNFKEQ. The V and J ends lost 0 bases and 1 base, in that order; junction bases with no gene match: 10. CDR3 sequence: CASSQEARGTSGGSQETQYF. The CDR3 bases are TGTGCCAGCAGCCAAGAGGCCAGGGGGACTAGCGGGGGTAGCCAAGAGACCCAGTACTTC.

V gene TRBV7-3 combines with J gene TRBJ2-3; 9 bases fit TRBD1. V lost 3 bases and J lost 9; bases outside the gene matches: 1. This CDR3 contains 12 residues. Germline CDR1 SGHTA, CDR2 FQGTGA. The chain's CDR3 is CASSLDRGTQYF. The CDR3, as DNA: TGTGCCAGCAGCTTGGACAGGGGAACGCAGTATTTT.

Only a few counts were recorded for this clonotype. The V gene is TRBV20-1, the J gene TRBJ2-7, with 10 bases that match TRBD1. The CDR3 extends over 13 amino acids. The ends lost 5 bases at V and 6 bases at J; junction bases unmatched: 7. Germline lookup yields CDR1 DFQATT and CDR2 SNEGSKA (reference sequence). The chain's CDR3 is CSAAGTGAPEQYF. CDR3 nucleotide sequence: TGCAGTGCTGCCGGGACAGGGGCTCCCGAGCAGTACTTC.

This clonotype was detected many times. The rearrangement links TRBV5-4 to TRBJ1-2; D gene unclear. V lost 1 base and J lost 1, with 5 bases in between. This CDR3 is 13 amino acids long. CDR1 is SGHNT, CDR2 YYREEE, per germline (reference sequence). This CDR3 is CASSLRSNYGYTF. CDR3 coding DNA: TGTGCCAGCAGCTTGAGAAGTAACTATGGCTACACCTTC.

This clonotype was counted at least ten times. The J gene is TRBJ2-5, the V gene TRBV5-8; D remains ambiguous. The CDR3 loop spans 16 amino acids. Trimming cost V 4 bases and J 5 bases, with 21 bases left between them. Germline CDR1 reads SGHTS; CDR2 reads YDEGEE. CDR3 loop: CASSPGMRLNGETQYF. In DNA, the CDR3 is TGTGCCAGCAGCCCCGGAATGAGGCTTAACGGGGAGACCCAGTACTTC.

This clonotype was found many times. The V gene is TRBV6-1, the J gene TRBJ2-1, with 12 bases lining up with TRBD1. The V gene's germline CDR1 is MNHNS and CDR2 SASEGT. There are 17 residues in the CDR3. V lost 6 bases and J lost 4; bases outside the gene matches: 10. CDR3: CASSPSRDRGRYNEQFF. The CDR3 region has the DNA TGTGCCAGCAGCCCATCCCGGGACAGGGGGCGGTACAATGAGCAGTTCTTC.

This clonotype was picked up many times. The chain uses TRBV20-1 and TRBJ1-6, with TRBD1 identical over 10 bases. Germline V gives CDR1 DFQATT, CDR2 SNEGSKA (reference sequence). V was clipped by 4 bases and J by 7 bases; unmatched bases: 4. CDR3 length: 14 amino acids. CDR3 sequence: CSATTGGGNSPLHF. The CDR3 region has the DNA TGCAGTGCTACGACAGGGGGCGGGAATTCACCCCTCCACTTT.

This clonotype has a count of ten or more. V and J are TRBV7-9 and TRBJ1-2; D remains unclear. The V gene lost 0 bases and the J gene lost 0 bases, with 11 bases spanning the gap. Per the germline V gene, CDR1 is SEHNR and CDR2 is FQNEAQ (reference sequence). The CDR3 runs 16 residues. For the CDR3, the DNA is TGTGCCAGCAGCTTAGCGCGCTTGGGAGCTAACTATGGCTACACCTTC. Translation: CASSLARLGANYGYTF.

This clonotype was observed at least ten times. The chain employs TRBV12-3 or TRBV12-4 and TRBJ1-4, with D unresolved. Trimming took off 4 bases at V and 5 bases at J, with 5 bases between the two ends. The CDR3 extends over 12 amino acids. The CDR3 loop is CASSWENEKLFF. In DNA, the CDR3 is TGTGCCAGCAGTTGGGAGAATGAAAAACTGTTTTTT.

This clonotype was seen ten or more times. This chain links TRBV20-1 with TRBJ2-3; the D gene is possibly TRBD1 (7 bases). CDR1 is DFQATT and CDR2 is SNEGSKA in the germline V gene (reference sequence). CDR3 length: 14 amino acids. V was trimmed by 8 bases and J by 4 bases, leaving 19 bases between them. The CDR3 region has the DNA TGCAGTTCAGGAGGGGGCAGGGGGGCAGATACGCAGTATTTT. Translated: CSSGGGRGADTQYF.

In its sample, this clonotype was seen many times. The chain recombines TRBV7-3 with TRBJ2-3; 7 bases match TRBD2. Trimming at V came to 2 bases and at J to 1 base, leaving 6 bases not matched to a gene. The CDR3 has 16 amino acids. The V gene's germline CDR1 is SGHTA and CDR2 FQGTGA. The CDR3 DNA reads TGTGCCAGCAGCTTATACCCTAGCGGCGGCACAGATACGCAGTATTTT. This translates into CASSLYPSGGTDTQYF.

The chain is built from TRBV4-2 and TRBJ2-7; unclear D gene. V lost 4 bases, J lost 6 bases, and 13 bases lay in between. The germline gives CDR1 LGHNA, CDR2 YNFKEQ. The CDR3 spans 13 residues. The CDR3 nucleotides are TGTGCCAGCAGCCCCATGTTAGGTGTCGAGCAGTACTTC. Residues: CASSPMLGVEQYF.

The chain is built from TRBV20-1 and TRBJ2-1; TRBD2 matches 8 bases. The CDR3 runs 14 residues. The junction had 9 bases not matched to a gene; V was cut back by 5 bases and J by 6 bases. Germline CDR1 is DFQATT and CDR2 is SNEGSKA (reference sequence). The CDR3 loop reads CSAVSAGAGNEQFF. The CDR3, as DNA: TGCAGTGCTGTCTCAGCGGGGGCCGGCAATGAGCAGTTCTTC.

There are many counts of this clonotype. The chain joins TRBV4-1 to TRBJ1-1; 9 nucleotides line up with TRBD1. The CDR3 sequence is 15 residues long. CDR1 and CDR2 (germline): MGHRA, YSYEKL. With 4 bases clipped from V and 7 bases from J, the junction kept 10 bases outside the gene matches. The CDR3 spells CASSLTETGGGEAFF. Here the CDR3 DNA reads TGCGCCAGCAGCCTGACGGAGACAGGGGGGGGTGAAGCTTTCTTT.

Ten or more counts support this clonotype. The chain links TRBV6-6 to TRBJ1-1; D not resolved. The V gene lost 8 bases and the J gene lost 4 bases, with 11 bases spanning the gap. The germline V gene encodes CDR1 MNHNY and CDR2 SVGAGI (reference sequence). The CDR3 extends over 12 amino acids. CDR3 loop: CASAPQGTEAFF. The CDR3 coding sequence is TGTGCCAGCGCCCCCCAAGGCACTGAAGCTTTCTTT.

The chain employs TRBV5-1 and TRBJ1-4; D uncertain. CDR3 length: 15 residues. Germline CDR1 reads SGHRS; CDR2 reads YFSETQ. V was clipped by 4 bases and J by 5 bases, with 15 bases between them. The CDR3 DNA reads TGCGCCAGCAGCACTACCGGACGCGCGAATGAAAAACTGTTTTTT. This codes for CASSTTGRANEKLFF.

In its sample, this clonotype was seen many times. V gene TRBV4-3 combines with J gene TRBJ1-1; tentatively, D is TRBD1 (5 bases). CDR3 size: 14 residues. CDR1 LGHNA and CDR2 YSLEER come from the germline V gene. V gave up 0 bases and J gave up 8 bases, with 13 bases separating them. CDR3 bases: TGCGCCAGCAGCCAAGATCGTGAGGGGCCGGAAGCTTTCTTT. Encoded protein: CASSQDREGPEAFF.

This clonotype has ten or more counts. CDR3 loop: CSASPSGGGGGTDTQYF. The CDR3 DNA sequence: TGCAGTGCTAGTCCCAGCGGGGGCGGTGGGGGCACAGATACGCAGTATTTT. V is TRBV20-1 and J is TRBJ2-3, with TRBD2 identical over 8 bases. Looked up from germline, CDR1 is DFQATT and CDR2 is SNEGSKA (reference sequence). CDR3 length: 17 residues. Trimming at V came to 3 bases and at J to 1 base, leaving 12 bases not matched to a gene.

This clonotype was seen ten or more times. The chain is built from TRBV15 and TRBJ2-5; D is perhaps TRBD1 (5 bases). CDR3 size: 16 residues. V gave up 5 bases and J gave up 0 bases, with 16 bases separating them. Germline CDR1 LNHNV, CDR2 YYDKDF (reference sequence). The CDR3 protein is CATSEGQGRYQETQYF. CDR3 nucleotides: TGTGCCACCAGCGAAGGGCAGGGAAGGTACCAAGAGACCCAGTACTTC.

The V and J genes are TRBV12-5 and TRBJ2-1; D could derive from TRBD1 or TRBD2 (5 bases each). V shed 6 bases and J shed 0 bases, with 21 bases lying between them. CDR3 length: 18 amino acids. Per germline, CDR1 LGHNT and CDR2 FRNRAP. The CDR3, as DNA: TGTGCTAGTGGGTCGGGGACGACGACACCTAGCTCCTACAATGAGCAGTTCTTC. Amino acids: CASGSGTTTPSSYNEQFF.

Many counts were recorded for this clonotype. A read error may produce the germline difference seen at one junction end. V gene TRBV7-2 combines with J gene TRBJ2-5; the D call may be TRBD1 or TRBD2 (5 bases each). The CDR3 covers 15 residues. Germline V CDR1 and CDR2: SGHTA, FQGNSA. The CDR3 DNA reads as TGTGCCAGCACCTTAGTTAGAGGGGTCCAAGAGACCCAGTACTTC. Translating it yields CASTLVRGVQETQYF.